These T cell receptor beta chains were read from a single sample in a study of cytomegalovirus exposure and HLA in healthy donors. Profiling relied on immunoSEQ multiplex PCR, and the TCRdb table lists in-frame clones only, not all of them. Of around 160,000 clones listed, 65% to 80% were seen once; the top ten hold about 13%. Sequenced: PBMCs. Source of these receptors: a middle-aged man in good health and CMV-seropositive. Both conserved end residues are part of each CDR3. D genes are given only for firm matches. Expanded clones get a size class; other rows say once, few or many, or leave the size out.

V gene	J gene	clone size	D gene	CDR3 protein	CDR3 DNA
TRBV11-1	TRBJ2-3	.	.	CASSFVGDTDTQYF	TGTGCCAGCAGCTTTGTCGGAGACACAGATACGCAGTATTTT
TRBV10-1	TRBJ2-2	.	.	CASRWRGQTHTGELFF	TGCGCCAGCAGATGGCGCGGGCAGACACACACCGGGGAGCTGTTTTTT
TRBV7-3	TRBJ2-1	.	TRBD2	CASSFYGTSGRGTYNEQFF	TGTGCCAGCAGCTTCTACGGGACTAGCGGGAGGGGGACCTACAATGAGCAGTTCTTC
TRBV6-6	TRBJ2-3	few	TRBD2	CASSATGVSGGQYF	TGTGCCAGCAGTGCCACGGGGGTTAGCGGGGGGCAGTATTTT
TRBV15	TRBJ2-5	.	TRBD2	CATSRDRGGGVEETQYF	TGTGCCACCAGCAGAGATCGGGGGGGAGGGGTCGAGGAGACCCAGTACTTC
TRBV4-2	TRBJ2-4	.	.	CASSLSGSSKNIQYF	TGTGCCAGCAGCTTGTCGGGATCATCCAAAAACATTCAGTACTTC
TRBV4-1	TRBJ1-2	.	.	CASSQVERASQWYGYTF	TGCGCCAGCAGCCAAGTGGAGCGGGCCTCTCAATGGTATGGCTACACCTTC
TRBV19	TRBJ1-2	.	.	CASSIDPRTVYGYTF	TGTGCCAGTAGTATAGATCCTAGGACAGTATATGGCTACACCTTC
TRBV6-1	TRBJ1-5	.	TRBD1	CASSEGTGASNQPQHF	TGTGCCAGCAGTGAAGGGACAGGGGCCAGCAATCAGCCCCAGCATTTT
TRBV20-1	TRBJ1-2	.	TRBD1	CSALTGGGYTF	TGCAGTGCACTGACAGGGGGAGGCTACACCTTC
TRBV6-5	TRBJ2-7	.	TRBD2	CASIRLAGESYEQYF	TGTGCCAGCATCAGACTAGCGGGAGAGTCCTACGAGCAGTACTTC
TRBV7-9	TRBJ2-3	.	TRBD1	CANSQGATDTQYF	TGTGCCAACAGCCAGGGGGCCACAGATACGCAGTATTTT
TRBV6-1	TRBJ2-7	.	.	CASSDWEGAYEQYF	TGTGCCAGCAGTGATTGGGAGGGGGCCTACGAGCAGTACTTC
TRBV7-8	TRBJ1-5	once	TRBD1	CASSLGTVTGNQPQHF	TGTGCCAGCAGCCTCGGGACAGTTACAGGCAATCAGCCCCAGCATTTT
TRBV10-2	TRBJ2-7	few	.	CASSTQGGEQYF	TGCGCCAGCAGTACCCAGGGTGGCGAGCAGTACTTC
TRBV5-1	TRBJ2-5	.	TRBD2	CASSFTTSGSIQETQYF	TGCGCCAGCAGCTTTACGACTAGCGGGTCGATCCAAGAGACCCAGTACTTC
TRBV6-1	TRBJ2-3	once	.	CASSSRVSSTDTQYF	TGTGCCAGCAGTTCCAGGGTTTCTAGCACAGATACGCAGTATTTT
TRBV7-2	TRBJ2-5	.	TRBD2	CASSSRGAGGPQYF	TGTGCCAGCAGCTCTCGGGGAGCGGGAGGGCCACAGTACTTC
TRBV6-6	TRBJ2-5	.	.	CASNPRQTLGTQYF	TGTGCCAGCAACCCGCGGCAGACTCTTGGGACCCAGTACTTC
TRBV28	TRBJ1-4	.	TRBD1	CATTGATNEKLFF	TGTGCCACCACAGGGGCAACTAATGAAAAACTGTTTTTT
TRBV5-1	TRBJ2-7	once	.	CASSLDRAQQYF	TGCGCCAGCAGCTTGGACAGGGCCCAGCAGTACTTC
TRBV5-1	TRBJ1-2	.	.	CASRLNSANYGYTF	TGCGCCAGCCGCCTTAACAGTGCTAACTATGGCTACACCTTC
TRBV28	TRBJ2-3	.	.	CASSELQTDTQYF	TGTGCCAGCAGTGAACTCCAAACAGATACGCAGTATTTT
TRBV28	TRBJ2-1	.	TRBD2	CASTFPGLAVIDAFF	TGTGCCAGCACCTTCCCGGGACTAGCGGTGATCGATGCGTTCTTC
TRBV2	TRBJ2-5	.	.	CASSPDLRRETQYF	TGTGCCAGCAGTCCCGACTTACGTAGGGAGACCCAGTACTTC
TRBV28	TRBJ2-2	.	TRBD1	CTTRTGGIGELFF	TGTACCACACGGACAGGGGGCATTGGGGAGCTGTTTTTT
TRBV7-9	TRBJ2-3	.	.	CASSLGSADTQYF	TGTGCCAGCAGCTTAGGGAGTGCAGATACGCAGTATTTT
TRBV7-9	TRBJ2-3	.	.	CASSPLGGVTDTQYF	TGTGCCAGCAGCCCCCTGGGGGGAGTGACAGATACGCAGTATTTT
TRBV6-1	TRBJ1-4	.	.	CASSEGRVLNEKLFF	TGTGCCAGCAGTGAAGGGCGGGTGCTGAATGAAAAACTGTTTTTT
TRBV7-8	TRBJ2-2	.	TRBD2	CASSHRSGRAGQGELFF	TGTGCCAGCAGCCACAGAAGCGGGAGGGCCGGTCAGGGGGAGCTGTTTTTT
TRBV9	TRBJ2-1	once	.	CASSVAGLSPPYNEQFF	TGTGCCAGCAGCGTAGCTGGACTATCCCCCCCCTACAATGAGCAGTTCTTC
TRBV9	TRBJ2-7	once	TRBD2	CASSVGGGSLYEQYF	TGTGCCAGCAGCGTAGGCGGCGGGAGTCTCTACGAGCAGTACTTC
TRBV4-3	TRBJ2-3	few	TRBD2	CASSQGAGGGRDTQYF	TGCGCCAGCAGCCAAGGAGCGGGAGGGGGGCGAGATACGCAGTATTTT
TRBV12-2	TRBJ2-2	.	.	CASRHRGLSGELFF	TGTGCAAGTCGCCACCGAGGACTATCCGGGGAGCTGTTTTTT
TRBV19	TRBJ2-3	.	.	CASSINQAWQGKDTQYF	TGTGCCAGTAGTATCAATCAGGCCTGGCAGGGTAAAGATACGCAGTATTTT
TRBV27	TRBJ2-2	.	.	CASNGRAGELFF	TGTGCCAGCAATGGCCGTGCCGGGGAGCTGTTTTTT
TRBV9	TRBJ1-2	.	TRBD1	CASSVWGDSNYGYTF	TGTGCCAGCAGCGTGTGGGGGGACAGTAACTATGGCTACACCTTC
TRBV19	TRBJ1-2	.	TRBD1	CASSRGQGAFGYTF	TGTGCCAGTAGTAGGGGACAGGGGGCGTTTGGCTACACCTTC
TRBV19	TRBJ2-1	.	TRBD1	CASSIEGTGGREQFF	TGTGCCAGTAGTATAGAAGGGACAGGGGGCCGGGAGCAGTTCTTC
TRBV7-8	TRBJ2-1	.	TRBD1	CASSLGYRGRGYNEQFF	TGTGCCAGCAGCTTAGGATACAGGGGAAGGGGGTACAATGAGCAGTTCTTC
TRBV7-3	TRBJ2-1	.	TRBD2	CASSLIAGNEQFF	TGTGCCAGCAGCTTAATAGCGGGCAATGAGCAGTTCTTC
TRBV9	TRBJ1-2	.	.	CASSPTGGNYGYTF	TGTGCCAGCAGCCCAACGGGAGGTAACTATGGCTACACCTTC